This T cell receptor (beta chain) is from a study of blood T cell repertoires in COVID-19. Study as a whole: Samples taken during acute and convalescent COVID-19 were collected in the United States, Italy and Spain.

This clone was counted once. Sequencing was performed with immunoSEQ multiplex PCR; in TCRdb, only in-frame clones are kept and a portion is missing. The data hold around 160,000 clones, with around 84% observed a single time. Participant ages covered roughly 18 to 89 years across 24 US areas. CDR1 and CDR2 from the germline V gene are SGHRS and YFSETQ. V lost 4 bases, J lost 0 bases, and 16 bases lay in between. The CDR3 has 16 residues. The chain uses TRBV5-1 and TRBJ1-1; the D is unclear. Sequences were obtained from PBMCs or T cells enriched from blood (not recorded which). This clonotype was sampled from a woman aged 50 to 60 who had been exposed to COVID-19. The CDR3: CASSRARIAMNTEAFF. In DNA form, the CDR3 reads TGCGCCAGCAGCCGTGCGAGAATAGCAATGAACACTGAAGCTTTCTTT.